The clone carrying this T cell receptor (beta chain) was observed a few times. Its antigen is still unknown. One entry per CDR3 protein, called by TCRdb with MiXCR from the 5' RACE reads. The sample shows about 540,000 distinct CDR3 sequences, over 9.5% of them seen only once. The V and J ends lost 5 bases and 7 bases respectively, with 12 bases between them. The CDR3 extends over 13 amino acids. This entry comes from a study of CD8 T cells in ankylosing spondylitis. General study points: Among TCR beta sequences, a motif of fewer than 10 highly homologous variants appeared characteristic of ankylosing spondylitis blood. Some of the motif variants had earlier been found in reactive arthritis patients' fluid and blood.

Material: blood, either unsorted or a sorted T cell fraction (not recorded which). This clonotype was obtained from a male donor with ankylosing spondylitis. This rearrangement joins TRBV12-3 or TRBV12-4 to TRBJ1-5; D is undetermined. CDR3 nucleotides: TGTGCCAGCAGTACGGCGGGAGGCCAGCCCCAGCATTTT. The encoded protein is CASSTAGGQPQHF.